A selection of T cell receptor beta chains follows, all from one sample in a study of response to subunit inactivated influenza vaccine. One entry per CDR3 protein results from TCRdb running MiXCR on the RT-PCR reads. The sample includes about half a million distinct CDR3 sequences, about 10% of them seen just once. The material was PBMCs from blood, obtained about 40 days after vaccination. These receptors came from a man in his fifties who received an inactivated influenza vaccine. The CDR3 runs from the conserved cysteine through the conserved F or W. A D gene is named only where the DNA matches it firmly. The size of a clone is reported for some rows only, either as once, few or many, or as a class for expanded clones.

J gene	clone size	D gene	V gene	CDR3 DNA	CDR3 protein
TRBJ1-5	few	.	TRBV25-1	TGTGCCAGCAGCACGGCAGGTCAGCCCCAGCATTTT	CASSTAGQPQHF
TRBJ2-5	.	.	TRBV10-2	TGCGCCAGCAGTCGATACCCCCAAGAGACCCAGTACTTC	CASSRYPQETQYF
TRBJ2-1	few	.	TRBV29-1	TGCAGCGTTCTTGGACGGGTAAGCTCCTACAATGAGCAGTTCTTC	CSVLGRVSSYNEQFF
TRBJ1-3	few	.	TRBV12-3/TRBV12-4	TGTGCCAGCAGCTTGGGATTAACCTCTGGAAACACCATATATTTT	CASSLGLTSGNTIYF
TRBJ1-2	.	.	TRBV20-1	TGCAGTGCTAGAGATTTACGTCGCCCTACTAACTATGGCTACACCTTC	CSARDLRRPTNYGYTF
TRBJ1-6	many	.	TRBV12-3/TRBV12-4	TGTGCCAGCAGTTTTCGGCAAGTTTCACCCCTCCACTTT	CASSFRQVSPLHF
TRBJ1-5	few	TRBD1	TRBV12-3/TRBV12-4	TGTGCCAGCAGGTATACAGGGGATCAGCCCCAGCATTTT	CASRYTGDQPQHF
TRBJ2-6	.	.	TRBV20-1	TGCAGTGCTGGGGGCTCTGGGGCCAACGTCCTGACTTTC	CSAGGSGANVLTF
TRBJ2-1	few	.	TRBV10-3	TGTGCCATCAGTGAGTCTGCAGGCAGGGGCCGAGACAATGAGCAGTTCTTC	CAISESAGRGRDNEQFF
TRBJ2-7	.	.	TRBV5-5	TGTGCCAGCAGCTTGGCCGGGACACGGAACTCCTACGAGCAGTACTTC	CASSLAGTRNSYEQYF
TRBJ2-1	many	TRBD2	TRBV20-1	TGCAGTGCTAGAGGTTGGCGGGAGGCTTACAATGAGCAGTTCTTC	CSARGWREAYNEQFF
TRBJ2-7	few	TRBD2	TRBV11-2	TGTGCCAGCAGCCGGAGACTAGCGGGATTAAACGAGCAGTACTTC	CASSRRLAGLNEQYF
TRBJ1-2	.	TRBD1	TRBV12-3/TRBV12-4	TGTGCCAGCAGTATTCCGGGACAGGGGGCGCGCGGCTACACCTTC	CASSIPGQGARGYTF
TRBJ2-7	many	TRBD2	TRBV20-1	TGCAGTGCTACTAGCGGGATCTCCTACGAGCAGTACTTC	CSATSGISYEQYF
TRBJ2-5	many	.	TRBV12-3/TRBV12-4	TGTGCCAGCGGAATAGGGACTTTACAAGAGACCCAGTACTTC	CASGIGTLQETQYF
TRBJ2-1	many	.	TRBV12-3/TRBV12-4	TGTGCCAGCGCGTTTGGTGGAGAGCAGTTCTTC	CASAFGGEQFF
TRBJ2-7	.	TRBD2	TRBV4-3	TGCGCCAGCAGCCAAGAAGCGCGGGGGGATCCCTACGAGCAGTACTTC	CASSQEARGDPYEQYF
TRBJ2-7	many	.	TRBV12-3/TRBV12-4	TGTGCCAGCAGTTTAGGACGGAATCACTACGAGCAGTACTTC	CASSLGRNHYEQYF
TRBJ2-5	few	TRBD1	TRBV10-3	TGTGCCATCAGCCAGGGGGCGCAAGGATCAGAGACCCAGTACTTC	CAISQGAQGSETQYF
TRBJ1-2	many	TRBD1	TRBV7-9	TGTGCCAGCAGCTTGGACAGGGTTTTAGGGTTTGGCTACACCTTC	CASSLDRVLGFGYTF
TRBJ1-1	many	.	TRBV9	TGTGCCAGCAGCGGACATCTGAACACTGAAGCTTTCTTT	CASSGHLNTEAFF
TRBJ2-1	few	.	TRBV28	TGTGCCAGCAGTTTATCCCCCCAATGGGAGCAGTTCTTC	CASSLSPQWEQFF
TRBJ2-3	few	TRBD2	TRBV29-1	TGCAGCGTTTGCAGGACTAGCGGAGGGCAAGATACGCAGTATTTT	CSVCRTSGGQDTQYF
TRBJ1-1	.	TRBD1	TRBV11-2	TGTGCCAGCAGCTTAGTTAATTCGACAGGGGCGCTGAACACTGAAGCTTTCTTT	CASSLVNSTGALNTEAFF
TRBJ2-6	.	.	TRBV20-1	TGCAGTGCTAGAGATTGGTGGGGCTCTGGGGCCAACGTCCTGACTTTC	CSARDWWGSGANVLTF
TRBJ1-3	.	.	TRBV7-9	TGTGCCAGCAGCTTAATCGGGGCTGGAAACACCATATATTTT	CASSLIGAGNTIYF
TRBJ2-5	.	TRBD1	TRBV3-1	TGTGCCAGCAGATGGGACAGGGGAAATCCGACCCAGTACTTC	CASRWDRGNPTQYF
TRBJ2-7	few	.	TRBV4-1	TGCGCCAGCAGCCAAGACAGGGGATCACTCTACGAGCAGTACTTC	CASSQDRGSLYEQYF
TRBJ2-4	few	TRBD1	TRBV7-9	TGTGCCAGCAGCTTAGGGGGACAGGGGAGCAAAAACATTCAGTACTTC	CASSLGGQGSKNIQYF
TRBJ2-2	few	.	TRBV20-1	TGCAGTGCTAGATCTCTCTTAGGGAACACCGGGGAGCTGTTTTTT	CSARSLLGNTGELFF
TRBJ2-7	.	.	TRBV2	TGTGCCAGCAGGAAGGACCGTTACGAGCAGTACTTC	CASRKDRYEQYF
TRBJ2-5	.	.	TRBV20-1	TGCAGTGCCAATGCCCAAGAGACCCAGTACTTC	CSANAQETQYF
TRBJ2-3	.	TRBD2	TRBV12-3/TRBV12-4	TGTGCCAGCAGAGGACTAGCGGGGTCAAGAAGCACAGATACGCAGTATTTT	CASRGLAGSRSTDTQYF
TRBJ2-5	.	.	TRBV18	TGTGCCAGCTCACCACCGCGCCAGGGGCTAAGAGAGACCCAGTACTTC	CASSPPRQGLRETQYF
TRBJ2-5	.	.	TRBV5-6	TGTGCCAGCAGCCCTATTTCGGGGACGGAGACCCAGTACTTC	CASSPISGTETQYF
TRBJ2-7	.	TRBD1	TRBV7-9	TGTGCCAGCAGCCATGGAGCCGGGACAGGGTCCTACGAGCAGTACTTC	CASSHGAGTGSYEQYF
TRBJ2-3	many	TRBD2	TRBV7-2	TGTGCCAGCAGCTTAGCCGGACTAGCGGGGGACGGCCGTGGGCAGTATTTT	CASSLAGLAGDGRGQYF